The following is a TCR beta chain sequence with its context. Its antigen remains undetermined. A clone one base away is much larger, so this may be a read error. Using a constant-region primer and ProtoScript II reverse transcriptase, TCRbeta-specific cDNA was reverse-transcribed from about 0.45 ug total RNA. Three nested multiplex PCR rounds, following a slightly modified ARM-PCR procedure, were used to build the TCRbeta libraries. Each of the first two PCR rounds ran for about 10 cycles and used multiplex TRBV1-TRBV30 forward primers together with a Cbeta reverse primer. A final 25-cycle PCR with Deep VentR polymerase added sample barcodes and Illumina adapters. Amplicons of 200-500 bp were gel-purified with a QIAquick gel extraction kit before sequencing. The TCRbeta amplicons were sequenced with 250-bp paired-end reads on an Illumina HiSeq 2500. The original pipeline was this. Reads were quality-trimmed with Trimmomatic v0.33, and paired reads were merged with FLASH v1.2.11 to recover full CDR3 sequences. V, D and J germline segments were assigned to the rearranged TCRbeta sequences by MiGEC v1.2.1b. Clonotype statistics, along with Shannon-Wiener diversity indices, were calculated using VDJtools v1.0.0. Except for diversity analysis, only the 250 most abundant clonotypes of each sample were used in subsequent analyses to reduce sampling bias. TCRdb handled the public reads itself, with Q25 trimming in fastp and clone calling in MiXCR, and kept productive beta chains. For every CDR3 protein sequence, its rows merge into one entry that carries the most common genes and DNA. The V and J calls were determined by TCRdb, not by the authors. The sample includes approximately 300,000 distinct CDR3 sequences, with 50% to 70% observed a single time. The top ten clonotypes cover 9% of the sample.

The entry originates in a study of tumor-infiltrating lymphocytes in primary liver carcinoma (dated by TCRdb to between 2016 and 2019). Background on the whole study: Between late 2015 and early 2016, roughly five patients in China with histopathologically diagnosed primary liver carcinoma had surgical resection. Hepatocellular carcinoma (four) or combined HCC and intrahepatic cholangiocarcinoma (one) was present in the five patients, who were three men and two women aged 30 to 69 years. The tumors of the five patients were staged as T1-T3 N0M0, with maximum diameters ranging from about 4 to 10 cm. Each sample produced roughly 3.65 to 8 million productive TCRbeta reads, and read depth showed no significant difference between tissue types. TCRbeta repertoire sequencing, expression microarrays and whole-exome sequencing were combined in the study across five regions of each liver tumor, with adjacent normal tissue and blood also included. A total of around 35 specimens from 5 patients, comprising some 25 tumor regions, 5 adjacent noncancerous liver tissues and 5 peripheral blood samples, were covered by TCRbeta repertoire sequencing. Technical replicate repertoires showed high reproducibility, with mean shared-clone rates around 0.9 and correlation coefficients above 0.95.

The germline V gene gives CDR1 as SQVTM and CDR2 as ANQGSEA. The CDR3 has 14 amino acids, counting the end cysteine and phenylalanine. The only DNA kept is the CDR3, 42 bases in frame from the first base. V loses 4 bases of germline sequence and J loses 2 bases, and the interval between the two ends is 12 bases. RNA from unsorted whole blood was extracted with TRIzol reagent, and germline DNA was obtained with the DNeasy Blood & Tissue kit. At the time of sampling, the patients were treatment-naive and had chronic HBV infection. Before surgery, roughly 3.7 milliliters of peripheral blood were collected into K2EDTA tubes. What the study reported, not specific to this receptor: Because sequencing covered only the TCR beta chain and unpaired alpha chains were not captured, true repertoire diversity is likely underestimated. The study included only four to six patients, and the authors note findings should be validated in a larger study. The top 250 clones made up a significantly larger repertoire fraction in tumors than in blood (p = 0.039). Repertoire overlap was found to be higher between tumor regions (mean approximately 35%) than between tumor-adjacent (about 17%) or tumor-blood (around 15%) pairs, consistent with antigen-driven expansion. Comparison of CD4+ and CD8+ T cell repertoires was precluded by the use of bulk unsorted samples.

Source material: peripheral blood. This receptor was taken from a man in his forties with primary liver carcinoma and hepatitis B virus infection. This sequence uses TRBV29-1 and TRBJ2-1; TRBD1 is possibly the D segment (5 matching bases). The CDR3 reads CSVVRGLAYNEQFF. The DNA is as follows: TGCAGCGTTGTAAGGGGCCTGGCCTACAATGAGCAGTTCTTC.